This T cell receptor (beta chain) stems from a study of metastatic and nonmetastatic thyroid tumors. Study-level results: In both blood and tumor samples, TCR beta diversity was reported significantly higher for malignant than benign nodules.

No patient had received any treatment before thyroid surgery. On this clone: Its antigen is as yet unknown.

In the study's own analysis: A distant-metastasis classifier for papillary thyroid cancer was built using CDR3 differences across clinicopathological groups. TCRdb re-clonotyped the PCR reads through MiXCR. The V and J calls and clone size are TCRdb's, not the authors'. The profile shows around 13,000 clones, around an eighth of them singletons. The CDR3 consists of 15 residues. Deletions cut 3 bases from V and 8 bases from J, with 19 bases between. Germline-derived CDR1 and CDR2 are MDHEN and SYDVKM. Sequencing used blood. The J gene is TRBJ1-1, the V gene TRBV28; D gene ambiguous. The receptor was isolated from a female donor with papillary thyroid cancer or a benign thyroid nodule (not recorded which). Some clones in this sample may be carry-over from other donors' samples. DNA for the CDR3: TGTGCCAGCAGTTTCATAGCGGATCTTACCGCGGAAGCTTTCTTT. It encodes CASSFIADLTAEAFF.